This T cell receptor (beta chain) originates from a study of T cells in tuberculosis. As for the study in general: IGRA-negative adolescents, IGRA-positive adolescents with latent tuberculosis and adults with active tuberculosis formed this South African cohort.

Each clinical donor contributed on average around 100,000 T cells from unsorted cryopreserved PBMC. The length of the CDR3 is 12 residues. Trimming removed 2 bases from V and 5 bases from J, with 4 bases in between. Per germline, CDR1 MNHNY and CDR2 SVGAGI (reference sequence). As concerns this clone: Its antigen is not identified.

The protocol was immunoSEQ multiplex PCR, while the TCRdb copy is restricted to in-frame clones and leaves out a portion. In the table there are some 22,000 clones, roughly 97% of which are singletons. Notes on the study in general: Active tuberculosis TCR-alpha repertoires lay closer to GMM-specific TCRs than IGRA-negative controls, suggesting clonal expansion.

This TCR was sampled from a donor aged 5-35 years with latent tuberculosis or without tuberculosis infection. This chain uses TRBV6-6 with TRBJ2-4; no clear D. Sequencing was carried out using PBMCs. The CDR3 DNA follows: TGTGCCAGCAGTTACCTACAAAACATTCAGTACTTC. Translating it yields CASSYLQNIQYF.